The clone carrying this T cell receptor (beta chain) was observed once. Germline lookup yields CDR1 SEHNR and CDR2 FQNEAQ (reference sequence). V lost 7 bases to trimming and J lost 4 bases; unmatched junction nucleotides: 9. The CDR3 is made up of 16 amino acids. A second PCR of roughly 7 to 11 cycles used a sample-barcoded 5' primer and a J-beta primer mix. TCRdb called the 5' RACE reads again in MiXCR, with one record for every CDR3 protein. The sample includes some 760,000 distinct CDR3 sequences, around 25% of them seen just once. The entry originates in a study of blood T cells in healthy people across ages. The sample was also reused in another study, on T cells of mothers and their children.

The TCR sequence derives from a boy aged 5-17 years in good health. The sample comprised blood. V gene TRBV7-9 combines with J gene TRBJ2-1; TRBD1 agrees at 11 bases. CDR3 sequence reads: CASTTARDRGYNEQFF. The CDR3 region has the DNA TGTGCCAGCACCACTGCCCGGGACAGGGGGTACAATGAGCAGTTCTTC. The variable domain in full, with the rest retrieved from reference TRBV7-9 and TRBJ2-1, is DTGVSQNPRHKITKRGQNVTFRCDPISEHNRLYWYRQTLGQGPEFLTYFQNEAQLEKSRLLSDRFSAERPKGSFSTLEIQRTEQGDSAMYLCASTTARDRGYNEQFFGPGTRLTVL.